These T cell receptor beta chains were read from a single sample in a study of molecular identifiers for immune sequencing clone quantification. One entry per CDR3 protein results from TCRdb running MiXCR on the PCR reads. The sample includes about 640,000 distinct CDR3 sequences, approximately 20% seen only once; the top ten take about 0.9%. The sequencing input was naive CD8+ T cells from blood, with Jurkat cell RNA spiked in. Receptor source: a human donor in good health. Some libraries in this study had Jurkat cell RNA spiked in. Each CDR3 is given with its conserved first and last residue. D genes are given only for firm matches. Some rows mark clone size as missing; the rest say once, few, many or name a class of expanded clone.

clone_size,d_call,v_call,j_call,cdr3_nt,cdr3_aa
many,-,TRBV10-3,TRBJ2-7,TGTGCCATCAGTGAGTCGGTCGGAGCCTACGAGCAGTACTTC,CAISESVGAYEQYF
many,-,TRBV7-9,TRBJ1-3,TGTGCCAGCAGCGCAAGGTCAGGGACTGGAAACACCATATATTTT,CASSARSGTGNTIYF
many,-,TRBV20-1,TRBJ2-7,TGCAGTGCTAGATGGAGGAACAGTTTCTACGAGCAGTACTTC,CSARWRNSFYEQYF
many,-,TRBV12-3/TRBV12-4,TRBJ2-7,TGTGCCAGCAGCTTCGGACCCGGTGAACGGTACTTC,CASSFGPGERYF
many,-,TRBV28,TRBJ2-1,TGTGCCAGCAGTGCAGACGCGACTAACAATGAGCAGTTCTTC,CASSADATNNEQFF
-,-,TRBV9,TRBJ2-1,TGTGCCAGCAGCGTAGGAGAGGGTCCGGAGCAGTTCTTC,CASSVGEGPEQFF
-,TRBD1,TRBV5-6,TRBJ1-1,TGTGCCAGCAGCTTACCGGGACAGGGTCTTTGGGACACTGAAGCTTTCTTT,CASSLPGQGLWDTEAFF
few,TRBD2,TRBV3-1,TRBJ2-5,TGTGCCAGCAGCGTTCCTACTAGCGGGATAGAGACCCAGTACTTC,CASSVPTSGIETQYF
-,TRBD2,TRBV20-1,TRBJ2-1,TGCAGTGCTAGAGATCTCGGGGGGTCCCACAATGAGCAGTTCTTC,CSARDLGGSHNEQFF
-,-,TRBV12-3/TRBV12-4,TRBJ1-1,TGTGCCAGCAGTTTAACGTTCGAGAACACTGAAGCTTTCTTT,CASSLTFENTEAFF
many,TRBD1,TRBV12-3/TRBV12-4,TRBJ2-2,TGTGCCAGCAGACCTATTACAGGGGGCATTGGCACCGGGGAGCTGTTTTTT,CASRPITGGIGTGELFF
few,-,TRBV10-3,TRBJ2-7,TGTGCCATCAGTGAAATAGCGGAATCCTACGAGCAGTACTTC,CAISEIAESYEQYF
few,TRBD1,TRBV7-9,TRBJ2-1,TGTGCCAGCAGCCCTGCTGACAGGGGGCTTAGTGAGCAGTTCTTC,CASSPADRGLSEQFF
many,TRBD1,TRBV7-9,TRBJ2-7,TGCGCCAGCAGCTCGGGACAGGGGGCCTACGAGCAGTACTTC,CASSSGQGAYEQYF
few,-,TRBV4-1,TRBJ1-1,TGCGCCAGCACAGCAGGGTTAGATGTTAACACTGAAGCTTTCTTT,CASTAGLDVNTEAFF
many,-,TRBV29-1,TRBJ2-7,TGCAGCGTTGATCCAGAGGGACCGGGCGAGCAGTACTTC,CSVDPEGPGEQYF